This entry concerns a single TCR beta chain. The antigen is not known. The Oncomine TCR Beta short-read assay was applied to DNA of cultured CD4+ T cells. MiXCR, run by TCRdb on the PCR reads, gives a single entry per CDR3 protein. This table has nearly 15,000 distinct CDR3 sequences, around 48% appearing once. This CDR3 comprises 14 residues. Germline V lookup: CDR1 DFQATT, CDR2 SNEGSKA (reference sequence). V dropped 4 bases and J dropped 3 bases, with 13 bases sitting between them. The data stem from a study of vaccination and CD4 T cells after COVID-19. Whole-study context: Once diagnosed, patients had post-COVID samples drawn a median roughly 110 days later (range 35 to 161).

Treatment defined: roughly 11-day PBMC culture with coronavirus spike peptide pools or control peptides (ViraFEST assay). The chain combines TRBV20-1 with TRBJ1-5; possible D gene TRBD1, 5 bases. The sequence was obtained from a human donor who had recovered from COVID-19. Sequences were obtained from CD4+ T cells from blood, cultured in vitro. The CDR3: CSATQGNNNQPQHF. CDR3 in DNA: TGCAGTGCTACCCAGGGCAACAACAATCAGCCCCAGCATTTT.